Listed here are 27 T cell receptor beta chains from one sample, sequenced in a study of T cell responses to AZD1222 COVID-19 vaccine. The table came from immunoSEQ multiplex PCR; TCRdb's copy has only in-frame clones and leaves some out. The data contain approximately 200,000 clones, around 94% of them singletons. Sequences were derived from peripheral blood, sampled 28 days after the second dose of the MenACWY control vaccine. These receptor sequences come from an adult who received the MenACWY meningococcal vaccine as a control.

This chain links TRBV28 with TRBJ1-1; the D is unclear. CDR3 length: 11 residues. The germline V gene has CDR1 MDHEN and CDR2 SYDVKM. Trimming took off 8 bases at V and 7 bases at J, with 11 bases between the two ends. CDR3 sequence: CASGLADEAFF. CDR3 bases: TGTGCCAGCGGTCTCGCGGATGAAGCTTTCTTT.

The chain carries TRBV29-1 and TRBJ2-7; TRBD1 is a possible D gene (6 bases). CDR1 and CDR2 (germline): SQVTM, ANQGSEA. The CDR3 is 12 amino acids. V was trimmed by 6 bases and J by 5 bases, leaving 14 bases between them. CDR3 sequence (DNA): TGCAGCGTGGAACTTGGGGGCCACGAGCAGTACTTC. Its translation: CSVELGGHEQYF.

The genes are TRBV7-2 and TRBJ1-1; a possible D gene is TRBD1 (6 bases). V dropped 3 bases and J dropped 5 bases, with 13 bases sitting between them. CDR3 size: 14 residues. Germline V gives CDR1 SGHTA, CDR2 FQGNSA. As DNA, the CDR3 is TGTGCCAGCAGCTTCGGGACACTAAAAACTGAAGCTTTCTTT. The encoded protein is CASSFGTLKTEAFF.

V usage is TRBV7-8 and J usage is TRBJ1-1, with D possibly matching TRBD1 (5 bases). The CDR3 runs to 14 residues. The germline V gene has CDR1 SGHVS and CDR2 FQNEAQ. The germline V and J ends were trimmed by 2 bases and 4 bases, with 11 bases remaining between them. CDR3 bases: TGTGCCAGCAGCTTATCCGCAGGGTCCACTGAAGCTTTCTTT. This codes for CASSLSAGSTEAFF.

The chain employs TRBV28 and TRBJ1-4; D remains ambiguous. The germline gives CDR1 MDHEN, CDR2 SYDVKM. This CDR3 contains 13 residues. Trimming shortened V by 6 bases and J by 10 bases, and 15 bases separated the two germline ends. CDR3 DNA sequence: TGTGCCAGCAGCCCCCCCCCGCGTGGAAAACTGTTTTTT. This gives the protein CASSPPPRGKLFF. Drawing the rest from reference TRBV28 and TRBJ1-4, the complete variable domain is DVKVTQSSRYLVKRTGEKVFLECVQDMDHENMFWYRQDPGLGLRLIYFSYDVKMKEKGDIPEGYSVSREKKERFSLILESASTNQTSMYLCASSPPPRGKLFFGSGTQLSVL.

The chain is built from TRBV28 and TRBJ1-2, with TRBD1 matching 11 bases. The CDR3 sequence is 15 residues long. Trimming took 6 bases from V and 6 from J; bases not matched to a gene: 9. Germline CDR1 and CDR2: MDHEN and SYDVKM. In DNA, the CDR3 is TGTGCCAGCAGATCCGGGACAGGGGGTACCCATGGCTACACCTTC. This translates into CASRSGTGGTHGYTF.

The rearrangement links TRBV28 to TRBJ2-7, with TRBD1 identical over 7 bases. The length of the CDR3 is 13 residues. J gave up 3 bases and V 6 bases, and 5 bases lay outside the gene matches. The germline V gene encodes CDR1 MDHEN and CDR2 SYDVKM. Written as DNA, the CDR3 is TGTGCCAGCAGGCAGGGACAGAGCTACGAGCAGTACTTC. Its translation: CASRQGQSYEQYF. The complete variable domain, with remaining parts taken from reference TRBV28 and TRBJ2-7, reads DVKVTQSSRYLVKRTGEKVFLECVQDMDHENMFWYRQDPGLGLRLIYFSYDVKMKEKGDIPEGYSVSREKKERFSLILESASTNQTSMYLCASRQGQSYEQYFGPGTRLTVT.

This clone was counted only a few times. This chain links TRBV6-4 with TRBJ2-3; 11 nucleotides agree with TRBD1. Germline V lookup: CDR1 MRHNA, CDR2 SNTAGT. This CDR3 has 14 amino acids. V was clipped by 2 bases and J by 5 bases; unmatched bases: 0. The CDR3 loop reads CASSDGTGGDTQYF. CDR3 bases: TGTGCCAGCAGTGACGGGACAGGGGGAGATACGCAGTATTTT.

V is TRBV28 and J is TRBJ1-2, with TRBD1 identical over 9 bases. Germline CDR1 reads MDHEN; CDR2 reads SYDVKM. This CDR3 is 16 amino acids long. The V segment lost 5 bases and the J segment 8 bases; nucleotides outside the gene matches: 15. CDR3 DNA: TGTGCCAGCAGTCCCGGGACAGGGTCTCGAGGGGGAGGCTACACCTTC. Translated, it gives CASSPGTGSRGGGYTF.

The V gene is TRBV9, the J gene TRBJ1-5, with 8 bases fitting TRBD1. The V and J ends lost 5 bases and 5 bases, in that order; junction bases with no gene match: 6. Germline loops: CDR1 SGDLS, CDR2 YYNGEE. The CDR3 length is 14 residues. CDR3 in amino acids: CASSAQGEYQPQHF. The CDR3 bases are TGTGCCAGCAGTGCACAGGGGGAGTATCAGCCCCAGCATTTT.

The gene calls are TRBV4-1 and TRBJ2-7; 8 bases agree with TRBD1. V lost 0 bases, J lost 4 bases, and 5 bases stayed unmatched. The CDR3 loop spans 15 amino acids. Germline loops: CDR1 MGHRA, CDR2 YSYEKL. The CDR3: CASSQEIGQGYEQYF. The DNA of the CDR3 is TGCGCCAGCAGCCAAGAAATTGGACAGGGATACGAGCAGTACTTC.

This chain uses TRBV30 with TRBJ1-3, with D hard to call. CDR1 GTSNPN and CDR2 SVGIG come from the germline V gene (reference sequence). Between the trimmed V and J ends, which lost 0 bases and 5 bases, there was a span of 2 bases. This CDR3 spans 11 amino acids. CDR3 loop: CAWSVRNTIYF. In DNA form, the CDR3 reads TGTGCCTGGAGTGTCCGAAACACCATATATTTT.

In this sample, this clone turned up once. The chain joins TRBV24-1 to TRBJ2-1; 7 nucleotides align to TRBD1. V dropped 8 bases and J dropped 0; count of bases not matched to a gene: 3. Germline V gives CDR1 KGHDR, CDR2 SFDVKD. The CDR3 loop spans 14 amino acids. The CDR3 DNA is TGTGCCACCAAGGACAGGAGCTCCTACAATGAGCAGTTCTTC. Translated: CATKDRSSYNEQFF.

A few counts support this clone. This chain links TRBV9 with TRBJ2-1; TRBD2 matches at 11 bases. V trimming: 0 bases; J trimming: 7 bases; junction bases outside the gene matches: 6. The germline gives CDR1 SGDLS, CDR2 YYNGEE. The CDR3 is made up of 16 amino acids. CDR3 amino acids: CASSVVGLAGINEQFF. CDR3 bases: TGTGCCAGCAGCGTAGTTGGACTAGCGGGTATTAATGAGCAGTTCTTC.

The gene calls are TRBV5-6 and TRBJ1-2; possible D gene TRBD1, 6 bases. V was cut by 2 bases and J by 1 base, with 9 bases left in between. In germline, CDR1 is SGHDT, CDR2 YYEEEE. The CDR3 extends over 14 amino acids. The CDR3 loop reads CASSFGQNNYGYTF. The CDR3 DNA sequence: TGTGCCAGCAGCTTTGGACAGAATAACTATGGCTACACCTTC.

This clone was seen only once. The V and J genes are TRBV9 and TRBJ1-3; D not certain. The length of the CDR3 is 15 residues. V dropped 3 bases and J dropped 0 bases, with 10 bases sitting between them. Germline loops: CDR1 SGDLS, CDR2 YYNGEE. The CDR3 DNA is TGTGCCAGCAGCGCGGACGGGAACTCTGGAAACACCATATATTTT. This codes for CASSADGNSGNTIYF.

The rearrangement joins TRBV7-2 to TRBJ1-3; TRBD1 aligns across 9 bases. This CDR3 comprises 17 residues. V trimming: 5 bases; J trimming: 4 bases; junction bases outside the gene matches: 12. Germline lookup yields CDR1 SGHTA and CDR2 FQGNSA. CDR3 nucleotides: TGTGCCAGCAGCCCACGGACAGGGGAAATTTTCGGAAACACCATATATTTT. Its protein is CASSPRTGEIFGNTIYF.

The chain joins TRBV5-1 to TRBJ2-3, with 9 bases that match TRBD2. V lost 3 bases and J lost 6; bases outside the gene matches: 17. The CDR3 loop spans 18 amino acids. Germline V gives CDR1 SGHRS, CDR2 YFSETQ. CDR3 sequence: CASSSPTGSGSSPDTQYF. The CDR3 nucleotides are TGCGCCAGCAGCTCCCCCACGGGTAGCGGGAGCAGTCCCGATACGCAGTATTTT. Variable domain in full (rest from reference TRBV5-1 and TRBJ2-3): KAGVTQTPRYLIKTRGQQVTLSCSPISGHRSVSWYQQTPGQGLQFLFEYFSETQRNKGNFPGRFSGRQFSNSRSEMNVSTLELGDSALYLCASSSPTGSGSSPDTQYFGPGTRLTVL.

The V gene is TRBV25-1, the J gene TRBJ2-7; D not resolved. There are 11 residues in the CDR3. CDR1 is MGHDK and CDR2 is SYGVNS in the germline V gene. V lost 6 bases, J lost 4 bases, and 7 bases lay in between. The CDR3 loop is CASRVGYEQYF. The CDR3 coding sequence is TGTGCCAGCAGGGTAGGGTACGAGCAGTACTTC.

This clone appeared once. V gene TRBV5-4 combines with J gene TRBJ2-7; D is perhaps TRBD2 (6 bases). This CDR3 has 15 amino acids. Trimming removed 2 bases at V and 1 base at J, with 13 bases between. Germline V gene sequence: CDR1 SGHNT, CDR2 YYREEE (reference sequence). The CDR3 nucleotides are TGTGCCAGCAGCTTAGGAGGGAACCCTTCCTACGAGCAGTACTTC. This encodes CASSLGGNPSYEQYF.

The rearrangement uses TRBV7-6 and TRBJ1-1; D call uncertain. This CDR3 has 13 amino acids. The V end was cut by 1 base, the J end by 0 bases, with 3 bases between. CDR1 and CDR2 (germline): SGHVS, FNYEAQ. Here the CDR3 reads CASSLELNTEAFF. The CDR3, as DNA: TGTGCCAGCAGCTTAGAGTTGAACACTGAAGCTTTCTTT. Full variable domain (rest looked up from reference TRBV7-6 and TRBJ1-1): GAGVSQSPRYKVTKRGQDVALRCDPISGHVSLYWYRQALGQGPEFLTYFNYEAQQDKSGLPNDRFSAERPEGSISTLTIQRTEQRDSAMYRCASSLELNTEAFFGQGTRLTVV.

The chain links TRBV9 to TRBJ1-5; D gene ambiguous. CDR3 length equals 15 residues. V was trimmed by 0 bases and J by 8 bases, leaving 15 bases between them. The germline V gene has CDR1 SGDLS and CDR2 YYNGEE. The CDR3 spells CASSVDPGGLEPQHF. The CDR3 nucleotides are TGTGCCAGCAGCGTAGACCCGGGAGGGTTAGAGCCCCAGCATTTT.

For the CDR3, the DNA is TGTGCCAGTAGGCAACAAGATAACATTAATGAAAAACTGTTTTTT. It is translated as CASRQQDNINEKLFF. V is TRBV19 and J is TRBJ1-4, with D uncertain. In germline, CDR1 is LNHDA, CDR2 SQIVND (reference sequence). This CDR3 has 15 amino acids. The V end was cut by 6 bases, the J end by 4 bases, with 15 bases between.

The gene calls are TRBV6-5 and TRBJ1-1; TRBD1 matches at 7 bases. The trim removed 6 bases at V and 6 bases at J, leaving 7 bases unmatched. Germline CDR1 MNHEY, CDR2 SVGAGI. This CDR3 is built from 13 residues. The CDR3 loop reads CASRDEGAPEAFF. As DNA, the CDR3 is TGTGCCAGCAGGGATGAGGGGGCCCCTGAAGCTTTCTTT.

This sequence joins TRBV9 and TRBJ2-1; D uncertain. The CDR3 covers 15 residues. Trimming cost V 0 bases and J 1 base, with 8 bases left between them. Per the germline V gene, CDR1 is SGDLS and CDR2 is YYNGEE. CDR3 loop: CASSVESASYNEQFF. The CDR3 nucleotides read TGTGCCAGCAGCGTAGAGAGCGCGTCCTACAATGAGCAGTTCTTC.

The genes are TRBV7-6 and TRBJ2-2; D gene uncertain. The CDR3 consists of 14 residues. V lost 3 bases, J lost 0 bases, and 5 bases lay in between. Germline CDR1 SGHVS, CDR2 FNYEAQ. CDR3 coding DNA: TGTGCCAGCAGCTTCACGCCGAACACCGGGGAGCTGTTTTTT. It specifies CASSFTPNTGELFF.

This clone was detected once. The rearrangement links TRBV5-1 to TRBJ2-2; no clear D. This CDR3 has 15 amino acids. Germline loops: CDR1 SGHRS, CDR2 YFSETQ. The V and J ends lost 5 bases and 3 bases respectively, with 14 bases between them. CDR3 nucleotide sequence: TGCGCCAGCAGTATCCGGGCAGACTACACCGGGGAGCTGTTTTTT. Translation: CASSIRADYTGELFF. Combining the CDR3 with reference TRBV5-1 and TRBJ2-2 gives the whole variable domain KAGVTQTPRYLIKTRGQQVTLSCSPISGHRSVSWYQQTPGQGLQFLFEYFSETQRNKGNFPGRFSGRQFSNSRSEMNVSTLELGDSALYLCASSIRADYTGELFFGEGSRLTVL.